This T cell receptor (beta chain) came from a study of pediatric ulcerative colitis. Study-wide background: Most patients had pancolitis, and two had left-sided colitis.

Study-wide results and caveats: Ulcerative colitis patients shared more blood-rectal clones than controls. A couple of patients had blood samples with substantially reduced template counts.

Data came from immunoSEQ multiplex PCR; TCRdb stores just in-frame clones and leaves some out. The repertoire has tens of thousands of clones, roughly 78% of them found once; the top ten carry around 4.4%. Concerning this clone: What it binds is not known.

V lost 2 bases to trimming and J lost 5 bases, with 3 bases between them. Germline lookup yields CDR1 SGHVS and CDR2 FQNEAQ. CDR3 size: 11 residues. This clonotype originated in a boy aged 5-17 years with severe ulcerative colitis. The sample taken for sequencing was blood. The rearrangement uses TRBV7-8 and TRBJ2-5, with D hard to call. In DNA form, the CDR3 reads TGTGCCAGCAGCTTATATGAGACCCAGTACTTC. This sequence encodes CASSLYETQYF.